The present T cell receptor (beta chain) was sequenced within a study of blood T cells in healthy people across ages. General observations from the study: Both naive CD4+ cell counts and diversity were greater in long-lived donors than in aged donors.

A second about 6 to 11 cycle PCR used barcoded and J-beta primers. MiXCR was run by TCRdb on the 5' RACE reads, yielding one entry per CDR3 protein. The table includes around 1,000,000 distinct CDR3 sequences, approximately 25% detected once. This clonotype was counted a few times. Its antigen is not identified. A read error may explain this, as a much larger clone is one base away. The V and J ends lost 0 bases and 7 bases respectively, with 3 bases between them. Germline V gives CDR1 SGHTA, CDR2 FQGNSA. CDR3 size: 11 residues. Another study also made use of these data, one on T cells of mothers and their children.

The sequence came from a girl aged 2 to 9 in good health. The sample taken for sequencing was blood. The chain links TRBV7-2 to TRBJ2-5; the D is unclear. CDR3 in amino acids: CASSLAATQYF. Here the CDR3 DNA reads TGTGCCAGCAGCTTAGCGGCGACCCAGTACTTC.